Each of the 5 T cell receptor beta chains below was sequenced from the same sample in a study of blood T cell repertoires in COVID-19. Data came from immunoSEQ multiplex PCR; TCRdb stores just in-frame clones and leaves some out. The data hold roughly 130,000 clones, with roughly 80% observed a single time. The sequencing sample was made of peripheral blood. The receptor source for this set is a man aged 50 to 59 with acute or convalescent COVID-19.

The chain employs TRBV9 and TRBJ2-5; D gene ambiguous. Germline V lookup: CDR1 SGDLS, CDR2 YYNGEE. V was clipped by 3 bases and J by 4 bases, with 7 bases between them. This CDR3 contains 12 residues. For the CDR3, the DNA is TGTGCCAGCAGCGGCACATCAGAGACCCAGTACTTC. Protein product: CASSGTSETQYF. The entire variable domain, with the rest obtained from reference TRBV9 and TRBJ2-5, is as follows: DSGVTQTPKHLITATGQRVTLRCSPRSGDLSVYWYQQSLDQGLQFLIQYYNGEERAKGNILERFSAQQFPDLHSELNLSSLELGDSALYFCASSGTSETQYFGPGTRLLVL.

In DNA form, the CDR3 reads TGTGCCAGCAGCACCGAGACTAACTATGGCTACACCTTC. Its translation: CASSTETNYGYTF. The chain uses TRBV2 and TRBJ1-2; no firm D call. V was trimmed by 6 bases and J by 0 bases, leaving 8 bases between them. The length of the CDR3 is 13 residues. The germline CDR1 and CDR2 sequences are SNHLY and FYNNEI.

The V call is TRBV11-2, the J call TRBJ1-2, with a weak D call TRBD1 (6 bases). Germline assignment: CDR1 SGHAT and CDR2 FQNNGV. The CDR3 spans 13 residues. Deletions cut 8 bases from V and 4 bases from J, with 14 bases between. CDR3 amino acids: CASGQGLGYGYTF. CDR3 nucleotides: TGTGCCAGCGGGCAGGGGCTCGGCTATGGCTACACCTTC.

The chain uses TRBV6-5 and TRBJ1-1; tentative D call: TRBD1 (5 bases). CDR3 length equals 13 residues. Germline V CDR1 and CDR2: MNHEY, SVGAGI. The ends were cut back, 6 bases at V and 1 base at J, with 9 bases in the middle. In DNA, the CDR3 is TGTGCCAGCAGAAGCGACAGGAACACTGAAGCTTTCTTT. The encoded protein is CASRSDRNTEAFF.

This clone was picked up a small number of times. This chain uses TRBV5-8 with TRBJ2-3, with 7 positions matching TRBD2. Germline V gene lookup returns CDR1 SGHTS and CDR2 YDEGEE. The CDR3 loop spans 13 amino acids. V was clipped by 5 bases and J by 4 bases; unmatched bases: 4. CDR3 region: CASRPGGADTQYF. The CDR3 DNA reads as TGTGCCAGCAGACCTGGGGGGGCAGATACGCAGTATTTT.